This T cell receptor beta chain comes out of a study of glioma-infiltrating T cells. Looked up from germline, CDR1 is SGHAT and CDR2 is FQDESV (reference sequence). This CDR3 has 12 residues. Trimming stripped 3 bases from V and 5 bases from J, with 5 bases between. TCR alpha and beta CDR3 regions were amplified from RNA using iRepertoire nested multiplex PCR. Each CDR3 protein is one row after TCRdb ran MiXCR on the multiplex PCR reads. The table lists roughly 130,000 distinct CDR3 sequences, 20% to 25% of them singletons. Study-wide findings and caveats: Gliomas, especially low-grade, showed above-expected tissue-blood divergence; non-neoplastic patients showed below.

For this clonotype: The antigen remains unidentified.

The sequence was obtained from a human donor with low-grade glioma or glioblastoma, undergoing nonglioma brain surgery, or in good health (not recorded which). V is TRBV11-1 and J is TRBJ2-1; possibly TRBD1 for D (5 bases). What was sequenced was glioma tissue, nonneoplastic brain tissue, or PBMCs (not recorded which). CDR3 sequence reads: CASSLTDNEQFF. The CDR3 region has the DNA TGTGCCAGCAGCTTGACAGACAATGAGCAGTTCTTC.